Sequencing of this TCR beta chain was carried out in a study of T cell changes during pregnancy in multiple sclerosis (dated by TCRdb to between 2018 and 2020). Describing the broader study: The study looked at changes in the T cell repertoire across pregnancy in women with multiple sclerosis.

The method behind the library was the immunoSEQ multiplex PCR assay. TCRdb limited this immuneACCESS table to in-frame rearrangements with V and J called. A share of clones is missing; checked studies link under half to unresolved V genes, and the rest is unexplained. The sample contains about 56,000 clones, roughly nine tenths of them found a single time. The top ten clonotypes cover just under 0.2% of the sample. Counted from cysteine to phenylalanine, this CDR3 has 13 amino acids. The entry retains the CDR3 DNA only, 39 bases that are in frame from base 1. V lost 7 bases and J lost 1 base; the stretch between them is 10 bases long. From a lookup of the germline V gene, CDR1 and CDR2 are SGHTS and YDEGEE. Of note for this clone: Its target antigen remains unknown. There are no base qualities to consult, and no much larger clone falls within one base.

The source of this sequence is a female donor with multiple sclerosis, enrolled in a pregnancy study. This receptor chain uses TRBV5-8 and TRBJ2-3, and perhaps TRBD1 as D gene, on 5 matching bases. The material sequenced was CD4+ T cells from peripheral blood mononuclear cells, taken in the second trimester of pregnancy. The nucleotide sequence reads TGTGCCAGCGACTTGGGGCGCACAGATACGCAGTATTTT. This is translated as CASDLGRTDTQYF.